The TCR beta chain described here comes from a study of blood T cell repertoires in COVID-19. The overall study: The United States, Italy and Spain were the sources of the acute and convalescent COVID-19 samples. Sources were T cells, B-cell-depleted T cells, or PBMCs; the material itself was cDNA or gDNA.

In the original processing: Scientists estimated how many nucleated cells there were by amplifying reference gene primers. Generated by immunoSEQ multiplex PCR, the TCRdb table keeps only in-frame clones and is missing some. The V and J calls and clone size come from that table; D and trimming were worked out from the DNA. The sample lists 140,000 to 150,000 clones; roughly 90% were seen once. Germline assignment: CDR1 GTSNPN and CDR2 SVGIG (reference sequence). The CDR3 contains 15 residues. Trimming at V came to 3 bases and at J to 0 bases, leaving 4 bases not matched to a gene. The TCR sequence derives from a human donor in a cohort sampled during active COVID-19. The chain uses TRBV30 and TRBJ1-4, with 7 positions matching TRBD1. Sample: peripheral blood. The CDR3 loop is CAWSRGSSTNEKLFF. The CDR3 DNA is TGTGCCTGGAGCAGGGGGAGTTCAACTAATGAAAAACTGTTTTTT.